This T cell receptor beta chain is drawn from a study of shared clonotypes between healthy human individuals. Background on the study: Each donor's CD4 naive and CD4 memory cells filled three plates apiece, CD8 naive two, and CD8 memory one. Study outcomes and limitations: Rarefaction showed sorted-subset sequencing was incomplete despite large depth. In general, naive subsets displayed greater estimated richness than memory subsets did. Non-shared clonotypes had lower generation probabilities than those shared by all four donors.

A word on this clone: The antigen is undetermined.

The CDR3 has 14 amino acids. With 5 bases removed from V and 5 bases from J, the gap between germline ends came to 14 bases. Germline V lookup: CDR1 MNHEY, CDR2 SMNVEV (reference sequence). TCRdb keeps only in-frame clones here, not all; method: immunoSEQ multiplex PCR. Of 85,000 to 100,000 clones listed, under 70% are singletons. The sequence was collected from a man aged 25-40 years in good health. The chain combines TRBV27 with TRBJ2-3; D remains unclear. The specimen was memory CD8+ T cells sorted from blood. Sample subset: CD45RO+ cells pooled with CCR7-negative TemRA cells. The CDR3 nucleotides are TGTGCCAGCAGTAGCACCAATAGGGTAGATACGCAGTATTTT. Amino acids: CASSSTNRVDTQYF.